This T cell receptor (beta chain) was captured by sequencing in a study of early T cells in non-severe SARS-CoV-2 infection. Study-level background: The study sequenced bulk RNA from unsorted whole blood, with chains unpaired.

CDR1 and CDR2 (germline): SGHRS, YFSETQ. The CDR3 extends over 11 amino acids. This clonotype was found many times. One junction end disagrees with the germline gene, perhaps due to a read error. Individual cDNA molecules received unique molecular identifiers. In TCRdb, the 5' RACE reads were re-called with MiXCR into one record per CDR3 protein. There are 60,000 to 70,000 distinct CDR3 sequences in the sample; over 8% occur only once, and around 3.5% lies in the top ten. The rearrangement uses TRBV5-1 and TRBJ2-3; D is possibly TRBD2 (5 bases). The sample taken for sequencing was whole blood. The sequence derives from an adult who was a healthcare worker with PCR-confirmed SARS-CoV-2 infection or an uninfected control (not recorded which). In DNA form, the CDR3 reads TGCGCCAGCAGCTTGCTCGGGGAGTGGCATTTT. Residues: CASSLLGEWHF.